This is a list of T cell receptor beta chains from one sample in a study of cytomegalovirus exposure and HLA in healthy donors. Clones were read by immunoSEQ multiplex PCR, and TCRdb kept only the in-frame ones, dropping some. The table lists 35,000 to 50,000 clones, with around 7.9% in the top ten. Material for sequencing was PBMCs. The receptors were gathered from a male donor in good health and CMV-seronegative. Both conserved end residues are part of each CDR3. Fields, in order: J gene, D gene, V gene, CDR3 DNA, CDR3 protein. D genes are given only for firm matches.

j_gene: TRBJ2-7
d_gene: TRBD1
v_gene: TRBV4-3
CDR3nt: TGCGCCAGCAGCCAAGATCTTTCGACAGGGGACGAGCAGTACTTC
CDR3aa: CASSQDLSTGDEQYF

j_gene: TRBJ2-2
d_gene: TRBD2
v_gene: TRBV28
CDR3nt: TGTGCCAGCCTAAAAAGGACTAGCGGGAGGACCGGGGAGCTGTTTTTT
CDR3aa: CASLKRTSGRTGELFF

j_gene: TRBJ2-5
d_gene: .
v_gene: TRBV29-1
CDR3nt: TGCAGCCTCGGCCCTCAGGGAATCGATCAAGAGACCCAGTACTTC
CDR3aa: CSLGPQGIDQETQYF

j_gene: TRBJ2-1
d_gene: TRBD2
v_gene: TRBV10-3
CDR3nt: TGTGCCATCAGTGGGGGAGGGAGGGGTAGCTCCTACAATGAGCAGTTCTTC
CDR3aa: CAISGGGRGSSYNEQFF

j_gene: TRBJ1-2
d_gene: .
v_gene: TRBV30
CDR3nt: TGTGCCTGGAGTGTACACGGGGGTACGAGCTATGGCTACACCTTC
CDR3aa: CAWSVHGGTSYGYTF

j_gene: TRBJ2-2
d_gene: TRBD2
v_gene: TRBV5-6
CDR3nt: TGTGCCAGCAGCTTGACCCTAGCGGGAGTTAGGGGCACCGGGGAGCTGTTTTTT
CDR3aa: CASSLTLAGVRGTGELFF

j_gene: TRBJ1-1
d_gene: .
v_gene: TRBV19
CDR3nt: TGTGCCAGTAGCCTCAGGGAACTGAACACTGAAGCTTTCTTT
CDR3aa: CASSLRELNTEAFF

j_gene: TRBJ1-5
d_gene: TRBD1
v_gene: TRBV4-1
CDR3nt: TGCGCCAGCAGCCAGACAGGGATCGATAGCAATCAGCCCCAGCATTTT
CDR3aa: CASSQTGIDSNQPQHF

j_gene: TRBJ1-3
d_gene: .
v_gene: TRBV6-1
CDR3nt: TGTGCCAGCAGTGAAGCGGGAGCCTCTGGAAACACCATATATTTT
CDR3aa: CASSEAGASGNTIYF

j_gene: TRBJ2-5
d_gene: TRBD1
v_gene: TRBV28
CDR3nt: TGTGCCAGCAGAACCGGGGACAGCGATGGGGAGACCCAGTACTTC
CDR3aa: CASRTGDSDGETQYF

j_gene: TRBJ1-1
d_gene: .
v_gene: TRBV30
CDR3nt: TGTGCCTGGAGTGTACTTACCTTACGGAGGGCTTTCTTT
CDR3aa: CAWSVLTLRRAFF

j_gene: TRBJ2-2
d_gene: .
v_gene: TRBV19
CDR3nt: TGTGCCAGTAGTGGGGCGGGATGGAACACCGGGGAGCTGTTTTTT
CDR3aa: CASSGAGWNTGELFF

j_gene: TRBJ2-7
d_gene: .
v_gene: TRBV28
CDR3nt: TGTGCCAGCAGTTTATTCGGCGGTGGTAGCTCCTACGAGCAGTACTTC
CDR3aa: CASSLFGGGSSYEQYF

j_gene: TRBJ1-2
d_gene: TRBD1
v_gene: TRBV6-5
CDR3nt: TGTGCCAGCAGTTGGGACAGGGCCTATGGCTACACCTTC
CDR3aa: CASSWDRAYGYTF

j_gene: TRBJ2-7
d_gene: .
v_gene: TRBV25-1
CDR3nt: TGTGCCAGCAGTGCGGTCTACGAGCAGTACTTC
CDR3aa: CASSAVYEQYF

j_gene: TRBJ2-7
d_gene: TRBD2
v_gene: TRBV6-1
CDR3nt: TGTGCCAGCAGGGGACTAGCGGGAGGGCCTTTCGAGCAGTACTTC
CDR3aa: CASRGLAGGPFEQYF

j_gene: TRBJ1-1
d_gene: .
v_gene: TRBV11-3
CDR3nt: TGTGCCAGCAGCTTAGTGCGGGGCGCTGAAGCTTTCTTT
CDR3aa: CASSLVRGAEAFF

j_gene: TRBJ2-1
d_gene: TRBD2
v_gene: TRBV7-9
CDR3nt: TGTGCCAGCAGCCACTCTAGCGGGAGACGCGATGAGCAGTTCTTC
CDR3aa: CASSHSSGRRDEQFF

j_gene: TRBJ1-1
d_gene: TRBD1
v_gene: TRBV18
CDR3nt: TGTGCCAGCTCAGGACAGGGGGCGAACACTGAAGCTTTCTTT
CDR3aa: CASSGQGANTEAFF

j_gene: TRBJ1-2
d_gene: .
v_gene: TRBV2
CDR3nt: TGTGCCCGGTCGGACGAGGGCGGCTACACCTTC
CDR3aa: CARSDEGGYTF

j_gene: TRBJ2-7
d_gene: .
v_gene: TRBV28
CDR3nt: TGTGCCAGCAGTCCCACAGGGAATTCCTACGAGCAGTACTTC
CDR3aa: CASSPTGNSYEQYF

j_gene: TRBJ2-1
d_gene: TRBD2
v_gene: TRBV29-1
CDR3nt: TGCAGCGTCGAAACGGGAGGTGATTACGATGAGCAGTTCTTC
CDR3aa: CSVETGGDYDEQFF

j_gene: TRBJ1-6
d_gene: TRBD1
v_gene: TRBV6-6
CDR3nt: TGTGCCAGCAGACCCGGACAGGGAAGCTATAATTCACCCCTCCACTTT
CDR3aa: CASRPGQGSYNSPLHF

j_gene: TRBJ2-5
d_gene: .
v_gene: TRBV27
CDR3nt: TGTGCCAGCTGCTATTCGACTGCCAGTCAAGAGACCCAGTACTTC
CDR3aa: CASCYSTASQETQYF

j_gene: TRBJ1-3
d_gene: .
v_gene: TRBV7-6
CDR3nt: TGTGCCAGCAGCTTATATTGGGGAGGTGGAAACACCATATATTTT
CDR3aa: CASSLYWGGGNTIYF

j_gene: TRBJ2-1
d_gene: .
v_gene: TRBV9
CDR3nt: TGTGCCAGCAGCGTAGATGGGCAGGGACTCTACAATGAGCAGTTCTTC
CDR3aa: CASSVDGQGLYNEQFF

j_gene: TRBJ2-7
d_gene: .
v_gene: TRBV29-1
CDR3nt: TGCAGCGTTGCGAGGGGGAACAACTACGAGCAGTACTTC
CDR3aa: CSVARGNNYEQYF

j_gene: TRBJ1-3
d_gene: .
v_gene: TRBV28
CDR3nt: TGTGCCAGCAGCTTCTCAGGATTCAGAAACACCATATATTTT
CDR3aa: CASSFSGFRNTIYF

j_gene: TRBJ2-2
d_gene: TRBD1
v_gene: TRBV19
CDR3nt: TGTGCCAGTAGTGCGGGACAGGGAGGCACCGGGGAGCTGTTTTTT
CDR3aa: CASSAGQGGTGELFF

j_gene: TRBJ2-5
d_gene: .
v_gene: TRBV5-4
CDR3nt: TGTGCCAGCAGTTTGGGACTGCAAGAGACCCAGTACTTC
CDR3aa: CASSLGLQETQYF

j_gene: TRBJ1-1
d_gene: .
v_gene: TRBV10-3
CDR3nt: TGTGCCATCAGTGAGTCGATGTCTCCCAGGGCAGCTGAAGCTTTCTTT
CDR3aa: CAISESMSPRAAEAFF

j_gene: TRBJ2-3
d_gene: .
v_gene: TRBV7-2
CDR3nt: TGTGCCAGCAGCCCTGGGGGCATATCCGATACGCAGTATTTT
CDR3aa: CASSPGGISDTQYF

j_gene: TRBJ1-2
d_gene: TRBD1
v_gene: TRBV7-8
CDR3nt: TGTGCCAGCAGCCTCCAAAGGACAGGGGTGGGAAACTATGGCTACACCTTC
CDR3aa: CASSLQRTGVGNYGYTF

j_gene: TRBJ2-7
d_gene: TRBD2
v_gene: TRBV7-2
CDR3nt: TGTGCCAGCAGCTTAGGGGGACTAGCGGGATACGAGCAGTACTTC
CDR3aa: CASSLGGLAGYEQYF

j_gene: TRBJ1-1
d_gene: .
v_gene: TRBV6-6
CDR3nt: TGTGCCAGCAGTCCAGTCATTCGGAACACTGAAGCTTTCTTT
CDR3aa: CASSPVIRNTEAFF

j_gene: TRBJ2-7
d_gene: TRBD2
v_gene: TRBV18
CDR3nt: TGTGCCAGCTCACTAAGGACTAGCGGAGGGTTCGAGCAGTACTTC
CDR3aa: CASSLRTSGGFEQYF

j_gene: TRBJ1-3
d_gene: .
v_gene: TRBV19
CDR3nt: TGTGCCAGTAGTATCCGGGTCGGCTCTGGAAACACCATATATTTT
CDR3aa: CASSIRVGSGNTIYF

j_gene: TRBJ2-7
d_gene: TRBD2
v_gene: TRBV7-8
CDR3nt: TGTGCCAGCAGTTCCTTAGCGGGAAGCAACGAGCAGTACTTC
CDR3aa: CASSSLAGSNEQYF

j_gene: TRBJ2-2
d_gene: TRBD1
v_gene: TRBV5-8
CDR3nt: TGTGCCAGCAGCCACGGGACAGCACGAAGGGCCGGGGAGCTGTTTTTT
CDR3aa: CASSHGTARRAGELFF

j_gene: TRBJ2-2
d_gene: .
v_gene: TRBV2
CDR3nt: TGTGCCAGCAGTGGGGCGGGCGGGGAGCTGTTTTTT
CDR3aa: CASSGAGGELFF

j_gene: TRBJ1-2
d_gene: .
v_gene: TRBV18
CDR3nt: TGTGCCAGCTCCAGAGGGGAGGATGGCTACACCTTC
CDR3aa: CASSRGEDGYTF

j_gene: TRBJ1-1
d_gene: .
v_gene: TRBV14
CDR3nt: TGTGCCAGCAGCCCCCAACGGTATATGTCCGCTTTCTTT
CDR3aa: CASSPQRYMSAFF

j_gene: TRBJ2-1
d_gene: .
v_gene: TRBV27
CDR3nt: TGTGCCAGCAGTTTCGGCAGGCCCAGGGATGAGCAGTTCTTC
CDR3aa: CASSFGRPRDEQFF

j_gene: TRBJ2-3
d_gene: TRBD2
v_gene: TRBV5-1
CDR3nt: TGCGCCAGCTATACGGGAGGGGCAGATACGCAGTATTTT
CDR3aa: CASYTGGADTQYF

j_gene: TRBJ1-5
d_gene: .
v_gene: TRBV6-1
CDR3nt: TGTGCCAGCAGTCCCGAGGGGGATCAGCCCCAGCATTTT
CDR3aa: CASSPEGDQPQHF

j_gene: TRBJ2-1
d_gene: .
v_gene: TRBV11-2
CDR3nt: TGTGCCAGCAGCTCCCTAGAGGGGCAGGGGATGGCCTATGAGCAGTTCTTC
CDR3aa: CASSSLEGQGMAYEQFF

j_gene: TRBJ2-1
d_gene: .
v_gene: TRBV7-2
CDR3nt: TGTGCCAGCAGCCCAGCTCCGGGGATCGACAATGAGCAGTTCTTC
CDR3aa: CASSPAPGIDNEQFF

j_gene: TRBJ1-5
d_gene: .
v_gene: TRBV19
CDR3nt: TGTGCCAGTAGAAGGACAACCTATAGCAATCAGCCCCAGCATTTT
CDR3aa: CASRRTTYSNQPQHF

j_gene: TRBJ2-3
d_gene: .
v_gene: TRBV4-1
CDR3nt: TGCGCCAGCAGCCAATTCCAGGGGACCACAGATACGCAGTATTTT
CDR3aa: CASSQFQGTTDTQYF

j_gene: TRBJ1-2
d_gene: TRBD1
v_gene: TRBV2
CDR3nt: TGTGCCAGCAAGGGACAGGGTACGGTTGGCTACACCTTC
CDR3aa: CASKGQGTVGYTF

j_gene: TRBJ2-7
d_gene: .
v_gene: TRBV30
CDR3nt: TGTGCCTGGAGCGAGGGAGCCGCTCGGGAGCAGTACTTC
CDR3aa: CAWSEGAAREQYF

j_gene: TRBJ2-5
d_gene: .
v_gene: TRBV5-4
CDR3nt: TGTGCCAGCAGCCCCTCGACAACCCAAGAGACCCAGTACTTC
CDR3aa: CASSPSTTQETQYF

j_gene: TRBJ1-1
d_gene: .
v_gene: TRBV7-9
CDR3nt: TGTGCCAGCACCTCGAGGACTGAAGCTTTCTTT
CDR3aa: CASTSRTEAFF

j_gene: TRBJ2-2
d_gene: .
v_gene: TRBV28
CDR3nt: TGTGCCAGCAGCTTCAAACTTTACACCGGGGAGCTGTTTTTT
CDR3aa: CASSFKLYTGELFF

j_gene: TRBJ2-5
d_gene: TRBD1
v_gene: TRBV18
CDR3nt: TGTGCCAGCTCACCGAGGGACAGGGAAGAAGAGACCCAGTACTTC
CDR3aa: CASSPRDREEETQYF

j_gene: TRBJ1-1
d_gene: .
v_gene: TRBV28
CDR3nt: TGTGCCAGCAGTCAAGTCGAGCCTACCTCCGCTTTCTTT
CDR3aa: CASSQVEPTSAFF

j_gene: TRBJ2-7
d_gene: .
v_gene: TRBV7-2
CDR3nt: TGTGCCAGCAGCTTACGTGCAGGACAGAGGTACGAGCAGTACTTC
CDR3aa: CASSLRAGQRYEQYF